This T cell receptor (beta chain) derives from a study of sequential checkpoint blockade in melanoma. In germline, CDR1 is SGDLS, CDR2 YYNGEE. Trimming took off 1 base at V and 3 bases at J, with 14 bases between the two ends. The CDR3 is made up of 15 amino acids. This clone was counted a single time. Stated treatment: randomized to nivolumab then ipilimumab (arm A) or the reverse (arm B). Here immunoSEQ multiplex PCR was the method, and the copy in TCRdb shows in-frame clones only, minus some. The top ten clones hold approximately 12% of a sample with 15,000 to 20,000 clones, about 75% of them seen once.

The sample was CD8+ T cells sorted from blood (inferred from file names), taken from a patient given nivolumab and ipilimumab in sequence. V and J are TRBV9 and TRBJ2-7; D is uncertain. This receptor was taken from a human donor with melanoma. The CDR3 DNA is TGTGCCAGCAGCGTAACAAGTGCTGGGCTCTACGAGCAGTACTTC. As protein: CASSVTSAGLYEQYF.